The 2 T cell receptor beta chains in this list originate from one sample, sequenced in a study of blood T cell repertoires in COVID-19. Some clones are missing from TCRdb's copy, which holds only in-frame ones; the method was immunoSEQ multiplex PCR. The profile shows around 250,000 clones, about 89% of them singletons. The sample was peripheral blood. Receptors originate from a woman in her fifties or sixties who had recovered from COVID-19.

This chain connects TRBV29-1 to TRBJ1-6; D unclear. V was shortened by 8 bases and J by 9 bases, with 17 bases between the two germline ends. This CDR3 has 13 residues. Germline assignment: CDR1 SQVTM and CDR2 ANQGSEA. CDR3 amino acids: CSPPDIRPSPLHF. CDR3 nucleotides: TGCAGCCCGCCCGACATCCGGCCTTCACCCCTCCACTTT.

The CDR3 DNA reads TGTGCCACCAGTGTTTTTGGCCAGCCCCAGCATTTT. This sequence encodes CATSVFGQPQHF. V is TRBV24-1 and J is TRBJ1-5, with D hard to call. This CDR3 has 12 residues. Trimming pared 5 bases from V and 7 bases from J, leaving 8 bases between. Germline V gives CDR1 KGHDR, CDR2 SFDVKD.